This T cell receptor beta chain was profiled in a study of technical replicates of blood from several donors. Germline CDR1 reads MDHEN; CDR2 reads SYDVKM. The CDR3 covers 15 residues. The V gene end was trimmed by 11 bases and the J gene end by 13 bases; junction bases not matched to a gene: 16. TCRdb's table, derived via immunoSEQ multiplex PCR, lists solely in-frame clones and lacks some. Seen here are 70,000 to 75,000 clones, just under 95% observed once, and the top ten hold about 0.27%. This clone was counted a single time. This sequence joins TRBV28 and TRBJ2-2, with 13 bases aligning to TRBD2. Material for sequencing was T cells isolated from PBMCs. This TCR was sampled from a human donor in good health. The CDR3 loop is CAARGLAGNPPGLFF. Here the CDR3 DNA reads TGTGCCGCCAGGGGACTAGCGGGAAACCCTCCGGGGCTGTTTTTT.